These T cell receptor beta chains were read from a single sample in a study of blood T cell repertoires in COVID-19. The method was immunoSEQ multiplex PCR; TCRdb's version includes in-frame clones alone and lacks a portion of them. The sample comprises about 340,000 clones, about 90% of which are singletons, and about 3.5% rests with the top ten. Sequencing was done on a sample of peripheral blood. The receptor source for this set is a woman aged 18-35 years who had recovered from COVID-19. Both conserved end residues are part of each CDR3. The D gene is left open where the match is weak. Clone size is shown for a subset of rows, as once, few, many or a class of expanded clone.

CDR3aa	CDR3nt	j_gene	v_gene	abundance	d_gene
CASSWGLTSGANVLTF	TGTGCCAGCAGCTGGGGACTGACCTCTGGGGCCAACGTCCTGACTTTC	TRBJ2-6	TRBV5-8	-	-
CASSPRTDRGRVEAFF	TGTGCCAGTAGTCCTCGTACAGACAGGGGTCGGGTTGAAGCTTTCTTT	TRBJ1-1	TRBV19	-	TRBD1
CASTETTGEKLFF	TGTGCCAGCACCGAGACCACGGGTGAAAAACTGTTTTTT	TRBJ1-4	TRBV6-5	once	-
CASSSLKQFFQDTEAFF	TGTGCCAGCAGTTCTCTCAAGCAATTTTTTCAGGACACTGAAGCTTTCTTT	TRBJ1-1	TRBV6-2/TRBV6-3	-	-
CASSWEGGYGYTF	TGTGCCAGCAGTTGGGAGGGGGGCTATGGCTACACCTTC	TRBJ1-2	TRBV12-3/TRBV12-4	-	-
CASGHRDRLTDTQYF	TGTGCCAGCGGTCACCGGGACAGACTCACAGATACGCAGTATTTT	TRBJ2-3	TRBV5-6	-	TRBD1
CASSLYRRTSVETQYF	TGTGCCAGCAGCTTATATCGGAGGACTAGCGTGGAGACCCAGTACTTC	TRBJ2-5	TRBV7-2	few	TRBD2
CASRPGENTGELFF	TGTGCCAGTAGGCCAGGGGAGAACACCGGGGAGCTGTTTTTT	TRBJ2-2	TRBV19	-	-
CASISQGANYGYTF	TGTGCCAGCATCTCCCAAGGAGCTAACTATGGCTACACCTTC	TRBJ1-2	TRBV2	-	-
CASGLVRGRNTEAFF	TGTGCTAGTGGTTTGGTCAGGGGCAGGAACACTGAAGCTTTCTTT	TRBJ1-1	TRBV12-5	-	-
CATSRDLGGRPGYNEQFF	TGTGCCACCAGCAGAGACCTAGGCGGGAGGCCGGGGTACAATGAGCAGTTCTTC	TRBJ2-1	TRBV15	-	TRBD2
CAINREPTDTQYF	TGTGCCATCAATCGGGAACCCACAGATACGCAGTATTTT	TRBJ2-3	TRBV10-3	-	-
CASSQRNSNEKLFF	TGTGCCAGCTCACAAAGGAACAGCAATGAAAAACTGTTTTTT	TRBJ1-4	TRBV18	-	-
CASSLAGLREKLFF	TGTGCCAGCAGCTTAGCGGGGTTGCGTGAAAAACTGTTTTTT	TRBJ1-4	TRBV13	-	-
CASSIGGAWIF	TGTGCCAGTAGTATAGGTGGGGCTTGGATCTTT	TRBJ1-1	TRBV19	-	-
CASSGSGSTGELFF	TGCGCCAGCAGTGGTAGCGGGAGTACCGGGGAGCTGTTTTTT	TRBJ2-2	TRBV10-2	-	TRBD2